The 13 T cell receptor beta chains below all came from one sample that was sequenced in a study of Ad26.COV2.S vaccination and SARS-CoV-2 variants. Indicated treatment: roughly 20 received Ad26.COV2.S at low or high dose, single or two shots; 5 received placebo; per-sample allocation not given. Samples were taken on day 63 after the first vaccine or placebo injection. Using immunoSEQ multiplex PCR, the repertoire was profiled, and TCRdb retains in-frame clones only, with some absent. The table lists about half a million clones, roughly 87% of them singletons, with 1.5% to 2% in the top ten. Specimen: peripheral blood, collected in a trial of Ad26.COV2.S vaccine versus placebo. These TCRs come from a person aged 18-60 years who received the Ad26.COV2.S COVID-19 vaccine or a placebo.

This clone appeared once. This sequence joins TRBV6-1 and TRBJ1-5; possibly TRBD1 for D (5 bases). This CDR3 is built from 14 residues. Germline V CDR1 and CDR2: MNHNS, SASEGT. The V end lost 2 bases, the J end lost 6 bases, and 11 bases lay between the germline ends. The CDR3 DNA reads TGTGCCAGCAGTGAAAGTGGGGGGGGTCAGCCCCAGCATTTT. This gives the protein CASSESGGGQPQHF.

This sequence joins TRBV5-1 and TRBJ2-1; 7 bases fit TRBD2. Germline assignment: CDR1 SGHRS and CDR2 YFSETQ. CDR3 length equals 13 residues. Trimming at V came to 1 base and at J to 7 bases, leaving 2 bases not matched to a gene. This CDR3 is CASSLRGENEQFF. The CDR3 DNA sequence: TGCGCCAGCAGCTTGCGGGGGGAGAATGAGCAGTTCTTC.

The chain carries TRBV27 and TRBJ2-1; 9 nucleotides match TRBD2. The CDR3 has 18 residues. Trimming removed 2 bases from V and 0 bases from J; junction bases left unmatched: 8. Germline values: CDR1 MNHEY, CDR2 SMNVEV (reference sequence). The CDR3 nucleotides are TGTGCCAGCAGTTTAGGGACTAGCCCGTTACGCTCCTACAATGAGCAGTTCTTC. Its translation is CASSLGTSPLRSYNEQFF.

This clone appeared once. The chain couples TRBV19 to TRBJ2-1, with D maybe TRBD1 (6 bases). Germline V gene data show CDR1 as LNHDA and CDR2 as SQIVND (reference sequence). The germline V and J ends were trimmed by 3 bases and 8 bases, with 14 bases remaining between them. This CDR3 comprises 14 residues. CDR3 loop: CASSIGTTGYEQFF. The CDR3 DNA follows: TGTGCCAGTAGTATCGGGACAACAGGCTATGAGCAGTTCTTC.

The chain recombines TRBV28 with TRBJ2-1, with TRBD2 matching over 7 bases. This CDR3 is 13 amino acids long. Unmatched junction bases numbered 3, after V lost 6 bases and J lost 4 bases. The V gene's germline CDR1 is MDHEN and CDR2 SYDVKM. CDR3 in amino acids: CASRLALYNEQFF. The CDR3 region has the DNA TGTGCCAGCAGACTAGCGCTATACAATGAGCAGTTCTTC. Full variable domain (remainder filled in from reference TRBV28 and TRBJ2-1): DVKVTQSSRYLVKRTGEKVFLECVQDMDHENMFWYRQDPGLGLRLIYFSYDVKMKEKGDIPEGYSVSREKKERFSLILESASTNQTSMYLCASRLALYNEQFFGPGTRLTVL.

V is TRBV27 and J is TRBJ2-4; 10 nucleotides align to TRBD1. This CDR3 spans 14 amino acids. V lost 3 bases, J lost 6 bases, and 2 bases stayed unmatched. Germline V gene sequence: CDR1 MNHEY, CDR2 SMNVEV (reference sequence). CDR3 DNA sequence: TGTGCCAGCAGTTTGACAGGGGGCCCAAACATTCAGTACTTC. As protein: CASSLTGGPNIQYF.

This clone was counted a few times. CDR3 in amino acids: CASSLTQRAYGYTF. CDR3 DNA sequence: TGTGCCAGCAGCTTAACCCAGAGGGCCTATGGCTACACCTTC. The chain carries TRBV28 and TRBJ1-2, with D unclear. CDR3 length equals 14 residues. Looked up from germline, CDR1 is MDHEN and CDR2 is SYDVKM. Trimming removed 6 bases from V and 4 bases from J, with 15 bases in between.

The chain recombines TRBV19 with TRBJ1-5, with 8 bases identical to TRBD1. The CDR3 length is 17 residues. J gave up 2 bases and V 3 bases, and 9 bases lay outside the gene matches. Per germline, CDR1 LNHDA and CDR2 SQIVND (reference sequence). CDR3 bases: TGTGCCAGTAGTATTAGGACAGGGTATGGCGGCAATCAGCCCCAGCATTTT. It yields the protein CASSIRTGYGGNQPQHF.

This clone was recorded once. The rearrangement joins TRBV7-9 to TRBJ2-2, with 8 bases matching TRBD1. Germline CDR1 reads SEHNR; CDR2 reads FQNEAQ (reference sequence). This CDR3 has 16 amino acids. The ends lost 5 bases at V and 4 bases at J; junction bases unmatched: 9. The CDR3 DNA sequence: TGTGCCAGCAGCCCGAACAGGGGGAGTAGCACCGGGGAGCTGTTTTTT. Its translation is CASSPNRGSSTGELFF. The entire variable domain, with the rest obtained from reference TRBV7-9 and TRBJ2-2, is as follows: DTGVSQNPRHKITKRGQNVTFRCDPISEHNRLYWYRQTLGQGPEFLTYFQNEAQLEKSRLLSDRFSAERPKGSFSTLEIQRTEQGDSAMYLCASSPNRGSSTGELFFGEGSRLTVL.

The chain carries TRBV9 and TRBJ2-1; D remains ambiguous. Germline V gene data show CDR1 as SGDLS and CDR2 as YYNGEE. There are 13 residues in the CDR3. Trimming removed 0 bases at V and 5 bases at J, with 6 bases between. The CDR3 loop reads CASSVDGDNEQFF. CDR3 DNA: TGTGCCAGCAGCGTAGATGGGGACAATGAGCAGTTCTTC.

The chain uses TRBV5-6 and TRBJ2-2; D uncertain. CDR1 and CDR2 from the germline V gene are SGHDT and YYEEEE. The CDR3 totals 13 residues. Deletions cut 5 bases from V and 7 bases from J, with 12 bases between. The CDR3 spells CASSFPSVGELFF. The CDR3 bases are TGTGCCAGCAGTTTTCCTAGTGTCGGGGAGCTGTTTTTT.

This clone showed up just a few times. V gene TRBV3-1 (or the pseudogene TRBV3-2) combines with J gene TRBJ2-5; 14 bases fit TRBD2. V trimming: 4 bases; J trimming: 7 bases; junction bases outside the gene matches: 5. CDR3 length: 15 residues. Germline V lookup: CDR1 LGHDT, CDR2 YNNKEL (reference sequence). CDR3 sequence: CASSPGTSGGVTQYF. As DNA, the CDR3 is TGTGCCAGCAGCCCAGGGACTAGCGGGGGAGTGACCCAGTACTTC.

This chain links TRBV7-9 with TRBJ1-3; TRBD1 might be the D (6 bases). V was shortened by 2 bases and J by 2 bases, with 10 bases between the two germline ends. The germline V gene encodes CDR1 SEHNR and CDR2 FQNEAQ (reference sequence). CDR3 length equals 15 residues. This chain's CDR3 is CASSLRTEPGNTIYF. CDR3 DNA: TGTGCCAGCAGCTTAAGGACAGAGCCTGGAAACACCATATATTTT.